This paragraph covers one T cell receptor (beta chain) sequence. What it binds is not known. The J segment lost 2 bases and the V segment lost 0 bases, leaving 6 bases of the junction unmatched. The CDR3 length is 15 residues. CDR1 and CDR2 from the germline V gene are GTSNPN and SVGIG (reference sequence). Regarding time point: blood 4 weeks post-SBRT, at nephrectomy. Documented treatment: 15 Gy SBRT to primary tumor, nephrectomy 4 weeks later. TCRdb's copy holds only in-frame clones and misses some; the assay was immunoSEQ multiplex PCR. This table holds 120,000 to 150,000 clones, approximately 86% found once. The entry originates in a study of radiation and T cells in renal cell carcinoma. Study conclusions and caveats: From baseline, blood top tumor clonotypes peaked at 2 weeks post-radiation. No pretreatment tumor biopsies were available for baseline clonotypes.

This clonotype was obtained from a woman aged 50 to 60 with renal cell carcinoma. The chain links TRBV30 to TRBJ2-7; 8 bases fit TRBD1. Sequencing was performed on blood, taken from a patient whose treatment included radiotherapy and nephrectomy. For the CDR3, the DNA is TGTGCCTGGAGTGTACGGGACAGGTGGACCTACGAGCAGTACTTC. This gives the protein CAWSVRDRWTYEQYF. The complete variable domain, with remaining parts taken from reference TRBV30 and TRBJ2-7, reads SQTIHQWPATLVQPVGSPLSLECTVEGTSNPNLYWYRQAAGRGLQLLFYSVGIGQISSEVPQNLSASRPQDRQFILSSKKLLLSDSGFYLCAWSVRDRWTYEQYFGPGTRLTVT.